This T cell receptor beta chain was sequenced during a study of T cell clonotyping in hematopoietic cell transplantation. Comments on this clone: The antigen is undetermined.

TCRdb's table, derived via immunoSEQ multiplex PCR, lists solely in-frame clones and lacks some. The data hold roughly 42,000 clones, with 94% observed a single time. Study-wide points: Higher Inverse Simpson Index values in graft donor and pretransplant recipient predicted broader posttransplant TCR diversity. Pathologically expanded recipient clonotypes increased progressively from day 30 to day 180 as diversity fell. Without cell sorting, CD4 versus CD8 contributions remain unresolved.

CDR3 size: 15 residues. V lost 2 bases and J lost 4, with 16 bases in between. Germline CDR1 and CDR2: SGDLS and YYNGEE. The rearrangement links TRBV9 to TRBJ2-7, with D perhaps being TRBD1 or TRBD2 (5 bases each). The TCR originated in a woman in her 50s in good health. Some clones in this sample may be carry-over from other donors' samples. Input material: peripheral blood mononuclear cells. CDR3 sequence: CASSVESGAPYEQYF. DNA for the CDR3: TGTGCCAGCAGCGTTGAGTCCGGGGCCCCTTACGAGCAGTACTTC.